These 10 T cell receptor beta chains were sequenced from one sample in a study of early T cells in non-severe SARS-CoV-2 infection. From the 5' RACE reads, TCRdb called clonotypes with MiXCR, one entry per CDR3 protein. The sample has 45,000 to 60,000 distinct CDR3 sequences, roughly 9% seen once. The sample was whole blood. Receptors were obtained from an adult who was a healthcare worker with PCR-confirmed SARS-CoV-2 infection or an uninfected control (not recorded which).

This clonotype was seen at least ten times. The rearrangement joins TRBV20-1 to TRBJ1-4; 7 nucleotides align to TRBD1. This CDR3 is 14 amino acids long. With V trimmed by 6 bases and J by 6 bases, 10 bases remained unmatched. The germline CDR1 and CDR2 sequences are DFQATT and SNEGSKA (reference sequence). The CDR3 spells CSAEPGQSDEKLFF. The CDR3 DNA sequence: TGCAGTGCGGAACCGGGACAGTCTGATGAAAAACTGTTTTTT.

At least ten counts were recorded for this clonotype. The chain has TRBV19 and TRBJ1-2; D is undetermined. Germline assignment: CDR1 LNHDA and CDR2 SQIVND (reference sequence). V was pared by 3 bases and J by 6 bases, with 20 bases between. The CDR3 totals 16 residues. The DNA for the CDR3 is TGTGCCAGTAGTATGGCGAAGGGAGGTCGCTATAATGGCTACACCTTC. It is translated as CASSMAKGGRYNGYTF. Supplemented by reference TRBV19 and TRBJ1-2, the full variable domain reads DGGITQSPKYLFRKEGQNVTLSCEQNLNHDAMYWYRQDPGQGLRLIYYSQIVNDFQKGDIAEGYSVSREKKESFPLTVTSAQKNPTAFYLCASSMAKGGRYNGYTFGSGTRLTVV.

Many counts were recorded for this clonotype. This chain links TRBV30 with TRBJ1-6; possible D gene TRBD1, 6 bases. The V gene lost 2 bases and the J gene lost 9 bases, with 11 bases spanning the gap. This CDR3 is 13 amino acids long. Germline V gene lookup returns CDR1 GTSNPN and CDR2 SVGIG (reference sequence). The CDR3 reads CAWSPRGISPLHF. The CDR3 DNA sequence: TGTGCCTGGAGTCCGAGGGGGATTTCACCCCTCCACTTT.

The V gene is TRBV9, the J gene TRBJ1-1; D not certain. CDR1 is SGDLS, CDR2 YYNGEE, per germline. Trimming took 0 bases from V and 2 from J, leaving 5 bases between them. This CDR3 is built from 13 residues. In DNA form, the CDR3 reads TGTGCCAGCAGCGTAGCTACAAACACTGAAGCTTTCTTT. Translation gives CASSVATNTEAFF.

This clonotype was seen more than once but under ten times. The chain is built from TRBV5-1 and TRBJ2-2; D is ambiguous. The CDR3 extends over 15 amino acids. The V gene's germline CDR1 is SGHRS and CDR2 YFSETQ. Trimming stripped 0 bases from V and 6 bases from J, with 12 bases between. The CDR3: CASSLVNPAPGELFF. CDR3 DNA sequence: TGCGCCAGCAGCTTGGTTAACCCAGCTCCCGGGGAGCTGTTTTTT.

This clonotype was counted between two and nine times. The rearrangement uses TRBV5-1 and TRBJ1-2; the match to TRBD1 covers 7 bases. V shed 5 bases, J shed 2 bases, and the junction held 6 bases outside the gene matches. Germline lookup yields CDR1 SGHRS and CDR2 YFSETQ. This CDR3 spans 14 amino acids. The CDR3 DNA reads TGCGCCAGCAGTGATAACAGGGGCAACTATGGCTACACCTTC. This sequence encodes CASSDNRGNYGYTF.

The chain joins TRBV12-3 or TRBV12-4 to TRBJ2-5; no firm D call. This CDR3 has 10 amino acids. V was shortened by 7 bases and J by 5 bases, with 5 bases between the two germline ends. The CDR3 DNA reads as TGTGCCAGCAAAGGGGAGACCCAGTACTTC. The encoded protein is CASKGETQYF.

The V gene is TRBV29-1, the J gene TRBJ2-2, with D unclear. Trimming shortened V by 5 bases and J by 6 bases, and 10 bases separated the two germline ends. Germline values: CDR1 SQVTM, CDR2 ANQGSEA. The CDR3 contains 12 residues. The CDR3 DNA sequence: TGCAGCGTTTTCGCGTCTTCCGGGGAGCTGTTTTTT. It encodes CSVFASSGELFF.

Ten or more counts support this clonotype. The chain recombines TRBV3-1 with TRBJ2-1; 11 nucleotides align to TRBD2. Germline trimming cut 4 bases from V and 8 bases from J; bases unmatched to any gene: 4. Germline CDR1 and CDR2: LGHDT and YNNKEL (reference sequence). This CDR3 region has 14 residues. The CDR3 reads CASSLSGGAYEQFF. The CDR3, as DNA: TGTGCCAGCAGCCTTAGCGGGGGGGCCTATGAGCAGTTCTTC.

This clonotype came up a few times. The chain uses TRBV20-1 and TRBJ1-1; 7 nucleotides line up with TRBD1. Germline CDR1 and CDR2: DFQATT and SNEGSKA (reference sequence). The CDR3 is 12 amino acids. Trimming cost V 7 bases and J 4 bases; bases outside gene matches: 6. For the CDR3, the DNA is TGCAGTGACCACAGGGGAGGCACTGAAGCTTTCTTT. Its protein product is CSDHRGGTEAFF.